This entry lists 9 T cell receptor beta chains sequenced from one sample in a study of cytomegalovirus exposure and HLA in healthy donors. PCR employed 60 Vbeta and 13 Jbeta primers. Produced via immunoSEQ multiplex PCR; TCRdb's table is partial and in-frame only. Here the sample table reports 150,000 to 200,000 clones. The sample taken for sequencing was PBMCs. These receptors all come from a boy aged 5-17 years in good health and CMV-seronegative.

The chain joins TRBV9 to TRBJ1-2; unclear D gene. V was trimmed by 1 base and J by 2 bases, leaving 6 bases between them. Germline V lookup: CDR1 SGDLS, CDR2 YYNGEE. There are 13 residues in the CDR3. The CDR3 DNA follows: TGTGCCAGCAGCGTATACGGGAACTATGGCTACACCTTC. This sequence encodes CASSVYGNYGYTF.

The rearrangement uses TRBV4-1 and TRBJ1-3, with D uncertain. This CDR3 region has 17 residues. The V gene lost 2 bases and the J gene lost 0 bases, with 14 bases spanning the gap. Germline-derived CDR1 and CDR2 are MGHRA and YSYEKL. CDR3 sequence: CASSQMLPLASGNTIYF. CDR3 coding DNA: TGCGCCAGCAGCCAAATGCTCCCACTAGCCTCTGGAAACACCATATATTTT.

V is TRBV5-4 and J is TRBJ1-3, with a weak D call TRBD1 (5 bases). The germline CDR1 and CDR2 sequences are SGHNT and YYREEE (reference sequence). The CDR3 spans 19 residues. Trimming took off 0 bases at V and 4 bases at J, with 23 bases between the two ends. Here the CDR3 reads CASSLEPTPRGMVGNTIYF. DNA for the CDR3: TGTGCCAGCAGCTTGGAACCGACCCCCCGGGGGATGGTCGGAAACACCATATATTTT.

Remarks on this clone: At one end, the junction sequence differs from germline, possibly due to a read error. The genes are TRBV2 and TRBJ2-1; TRBD2 is a possible D gene (6 bases). Germline CDR1 SNHLY, CDR2 FYNNEI. The CDR3 has 13 residues. CDR3 sequence reads: CASKALADNEQFF. The DNA for the CDR3 is TGTGCCAGCAAGGCCTTAGCGGACAACGAGCAGTTCTTC.

The rearrangement uses TRBV2 and TRBJ1-1, with D maybe TRBD1 (5 bases). The CDR3 consists of 15 residues. Per the germline V gene, CDR1 is SNHLY and CDR2 is FYNNEI. V lost 1 base and J lost 0, with 9 bases in between. The CDR3 DNA sequence: TGTGCCAGCAGTGAAGAACAGGCTATGAACACTGAAGCTTTCTTT. It encodes CASSEEQAMNTEAFF.

The V gene is TRBV7-9, the J gene TRBJ2-7, with 8 bases aligning to TRBD1. Germline lookup yields CDR1 SEHNR and CDR2 FQNEAQ (reference sequence). The ends lost 2 bases at V and 3 bases at J; junction bases unmatched: 6. This CDR3 region has 15 residues. CDR3 sequence: CASSLFLDRVYEQYF. The CDR3 DNA reads TGTGCCAGCAGCTTATTCTTGGACAGGGTCTACGAGCAGTACTTC.

This chain links TRBV30 with TRBJ1-2, with D uncertain. Germline CDR1 is GTSNPN and CDR2 is SVGIG (reference sequence). The V end was cut by 5 bases, the J end by 5 bases, with 15 bases between. This CDR3 is built from 13 residues. The CDR3 DNA sequence: TGTGCCTGGGGGCGCTCAGGCTTATATGGCTACACCTTC. Its translation is CAWGRSGLYGYTF.

The chain joins TRBV5-1 to TRBJ1-6; D is unclear. Germline V gene data show CDR1 as SGHRS and CDR2 as YFSETQ. Trimming left V 0 bases short and J 10 bases short, with 8 bases between. The CDR3 covers 13 residues. CDR3 coding DNA: TGCGCCAGCAGCTTGGCGGGGTACTCACCCCTCCACTTT. This codes for CASSLAGYSPLHF. Drawing the rest from reference TRBV5-1 and TRBJ1-6, the complete variable domain is KAGVTQTPRYLIKTRGQQVTLSCSPISGHRSVSWYQQTPGQGLQFLFEYFSETQRNKGNFPGRFSGRQFSNSRSEMNVSTLELGDSALYLCASSLAGYSPLHFGNGTRLTVT.

The J gene is TRBJ2-3, the V gene TRBV7-3; 9 bases are shared with TRBD2. In germline, CDR1 is SGHTA, CDR2 FQGTGA. Unmatched junction bases numbered 3, after V lost 6 bases and J lost 5 bases. The CDR3 totals 13 residues. CDR3 in amino acids: CASRSGGQDTQYF. CDR3 DNA: TGTGCCAGCAGAAGCGGGGGGCAAGATACGCAGTATTTT.